This T cell receptor (beta chain) emerged from a study of graft-versus-host responses after intestinal transplantation. V was clipped by 0 bases and J by 2 bases, with 2 bases between them. This CDR3 region has 12 residues. The germline gives CDR1 SGHNT, CDR2 YYREEE (reference sequence). The repertoire was sequenced with immunoSEQ multiplex PCR; TCRdb's copy has only in-frame clones and lacks some. The top ten hold 0.2% to 0.25% of the sample, which has about 36,000 clones, less than 95% seen once. This clone was seen only a few times. Its antigen is not identified. This chain joins TRBV5-4 and TRBJ1-2; D gene unclear. The source of this sequence is a human donor who was the organ donor for an intestinal transplant. This material consisted of unstimulated CD4+ T cells sorted from spleen or lymph node cells, taken before transplant. CDR3 amino acids: CASSLDNYGYTF. The CDR3 DNA is TGTGCCAGCAGCTTGGACAACTATGGCTACACCTTC.